The clone carrying this T cell receptor (beta chain) has at least ten counts. What it binds is unknown. The record originates from a study of HIV-infected children after antiretroviral therapy interruption. Study in general: For the interruption arm, samples span week 0 through about 3 years after study end. Study-wide results and limits: Naive CD4+ CDR3 sharing between time points fell after interruption began.

Unique molecular identifiers were included in an RNA-based 3' RACE TCR library. TCRdb reprocessed the 3' RACE reads with MiXCR, giving one entry per CDR3 protein. The profile covers around 50,000 distinct CDR3 sequences, with approximately 4% appearing a single time and 0.7% taken by the ten largest. The CDR3 covers 14 residues. Looked up from germline, CDR1 is SGHTA and CDR2 is FQGNSA. V shed 4 bases and J 5 bases; nucleotides not matched to a gene: 8. Regarding treatment: PENTA 11 planned treatment interruption arm or continuous ART arm. At least 24 weeks of at least three-drug ART, in children 2 to 15 years. Naive CD4+ CD45RA+ CD45RO- T cells were FACS-sorted from thawed PBMCs.

The specimen comprised CD45RA+ CD4+ T cells from PBMCs, pooled from several time points, sampled from a donor given antiretroviral therapy, either interrupted or continuous. Subset reported: naive CD4+ CD45RA+ CD45RO- T cells. V usage is TRBV7-2 and J usage is TRBJ2-7; TRBD1 agrees at 7 bases. The receptor was isolated from a pool of human donors with HIV. The CDR3 DNA reads TGTGCCAGCAGCTCGAGGACAGGACAGGACGAGCAGTACTTC. Translated: CASSSRTGQDEQYF.